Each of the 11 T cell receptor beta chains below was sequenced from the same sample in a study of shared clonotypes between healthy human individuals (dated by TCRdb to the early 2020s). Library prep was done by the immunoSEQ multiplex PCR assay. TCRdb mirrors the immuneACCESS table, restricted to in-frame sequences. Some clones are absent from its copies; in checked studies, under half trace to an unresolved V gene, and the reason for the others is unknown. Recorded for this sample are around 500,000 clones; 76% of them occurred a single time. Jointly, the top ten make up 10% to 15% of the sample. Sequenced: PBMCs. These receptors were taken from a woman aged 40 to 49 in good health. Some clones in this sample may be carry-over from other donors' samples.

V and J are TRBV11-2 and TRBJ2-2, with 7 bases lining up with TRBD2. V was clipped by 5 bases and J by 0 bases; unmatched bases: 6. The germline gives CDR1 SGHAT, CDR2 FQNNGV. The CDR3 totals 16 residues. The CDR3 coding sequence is TGTGCCAGCAGCCCCTGGGGACTACCGAACACCGGGGAGCTGTTTTTT. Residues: CASSPWGLPNTGELFF.

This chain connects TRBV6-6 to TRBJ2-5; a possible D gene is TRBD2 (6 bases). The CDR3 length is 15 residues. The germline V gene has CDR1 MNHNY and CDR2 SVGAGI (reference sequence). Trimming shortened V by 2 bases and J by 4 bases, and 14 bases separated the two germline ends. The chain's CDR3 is CASSYGSASAETQYF. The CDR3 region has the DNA TGTGCCAGCAGTTACGGGTCGGCTAGCGCAGAGACCCAGTACTTC.

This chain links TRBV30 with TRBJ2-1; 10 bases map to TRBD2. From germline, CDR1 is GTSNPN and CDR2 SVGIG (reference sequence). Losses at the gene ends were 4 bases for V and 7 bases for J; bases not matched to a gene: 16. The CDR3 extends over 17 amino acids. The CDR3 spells CAWKDEREGLGFNEQFF. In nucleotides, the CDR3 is TGTGCCTGGAAAGACGAGCGGGAGGGCTTAGGGTTTAATGAGCAGTTCTTC.

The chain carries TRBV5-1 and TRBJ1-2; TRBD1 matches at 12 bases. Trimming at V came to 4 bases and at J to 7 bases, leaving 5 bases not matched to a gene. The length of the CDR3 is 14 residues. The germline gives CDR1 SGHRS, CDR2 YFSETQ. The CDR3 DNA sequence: TGCGCCAGCAGCCCAGGGACAGGGGGCCGTGGCTACACCTTC. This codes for CASSPGTGGRGYTF.

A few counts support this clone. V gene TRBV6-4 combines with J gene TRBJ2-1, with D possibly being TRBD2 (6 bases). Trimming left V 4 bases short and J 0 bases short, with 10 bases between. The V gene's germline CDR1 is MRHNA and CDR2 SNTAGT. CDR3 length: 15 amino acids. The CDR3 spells CASSVGGSSYNEQFF. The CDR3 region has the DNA TGTGCCAGCAGTGTTGGAGGGAGCTCCTACAATGAGCAGTTCTTC.

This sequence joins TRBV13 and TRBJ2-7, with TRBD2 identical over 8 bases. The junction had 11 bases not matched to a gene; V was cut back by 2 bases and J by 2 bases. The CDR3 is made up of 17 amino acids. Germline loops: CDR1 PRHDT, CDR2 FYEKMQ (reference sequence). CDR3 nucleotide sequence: TGTGCCAGCAGCTTAAGGACGGGTAGCGGGACCCCCTACGAGCAGTACTTC. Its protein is CASSLRTGSGTPYEQYF.

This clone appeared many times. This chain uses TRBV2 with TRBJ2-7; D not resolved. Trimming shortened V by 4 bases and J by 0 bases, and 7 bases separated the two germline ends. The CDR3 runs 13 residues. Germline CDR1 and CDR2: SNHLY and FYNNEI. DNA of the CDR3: TGTGCCAGCAGTGTAGGAAACTCCTACGAGCAGTACTTC. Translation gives CASSVGNSYEQYF.

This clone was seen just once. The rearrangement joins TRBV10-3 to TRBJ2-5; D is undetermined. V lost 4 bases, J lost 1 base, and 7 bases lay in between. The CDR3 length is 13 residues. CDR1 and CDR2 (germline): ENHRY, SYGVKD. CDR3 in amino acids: CAISVAFQETQYF. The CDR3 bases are TGTGCCATCAGTGTCGCATTCCAAGAGACCCAGTACTTC.

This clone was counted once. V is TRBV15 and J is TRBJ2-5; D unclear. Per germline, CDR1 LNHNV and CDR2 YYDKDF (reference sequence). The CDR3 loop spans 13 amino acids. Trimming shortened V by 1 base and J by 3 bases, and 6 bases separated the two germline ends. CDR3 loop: CATSRGREETQYF. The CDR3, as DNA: TGTGCCACCAGCAGAGGACGGGAAGAGACCCAGTACTTC.

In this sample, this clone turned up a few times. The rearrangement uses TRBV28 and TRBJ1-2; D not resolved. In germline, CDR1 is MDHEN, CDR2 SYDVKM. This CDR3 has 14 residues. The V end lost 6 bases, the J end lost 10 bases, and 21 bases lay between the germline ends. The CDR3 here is CASRRVGIGESYTF. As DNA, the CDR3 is TGTGCCAGCAGACGAGTGGGGATCGGGGAATCCTACACCTTC.

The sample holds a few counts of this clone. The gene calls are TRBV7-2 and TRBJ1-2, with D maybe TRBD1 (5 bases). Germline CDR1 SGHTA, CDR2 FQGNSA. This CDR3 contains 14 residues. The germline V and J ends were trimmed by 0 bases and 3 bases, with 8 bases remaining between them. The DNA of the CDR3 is TGTGCCAGCAGCTTAGCGGGCAGGGACTATGGCTACACCTTC. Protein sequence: CASSLAGRDYGYTF.